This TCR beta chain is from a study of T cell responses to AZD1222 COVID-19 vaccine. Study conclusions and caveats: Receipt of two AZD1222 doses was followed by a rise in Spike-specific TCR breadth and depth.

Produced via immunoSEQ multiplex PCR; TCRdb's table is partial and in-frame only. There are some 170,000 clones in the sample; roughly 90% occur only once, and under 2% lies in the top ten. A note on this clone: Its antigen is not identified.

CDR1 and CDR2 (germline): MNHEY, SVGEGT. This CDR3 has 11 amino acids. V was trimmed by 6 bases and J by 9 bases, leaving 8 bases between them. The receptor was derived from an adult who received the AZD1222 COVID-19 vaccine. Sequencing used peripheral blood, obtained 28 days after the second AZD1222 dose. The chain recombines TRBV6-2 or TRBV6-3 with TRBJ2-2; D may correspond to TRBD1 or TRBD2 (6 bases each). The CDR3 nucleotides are TGTGCCAGCAGCGGGGGCCGGGAGCTGTTTTTT. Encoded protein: CASSGGRELFF.